This record concerns one T cell receptor (beta chain) sequence. The antigen is undetermined. The junction and the germline gene differ at one end; a read error may be behind it. The sample comes from a study of post-analysis software for immune sequencing data. Study-wide points: Compared with controls, patients had more of 4 to 6 TRBV segments, including TRBV5-6, TRBV5-1 and TRBV20-1. Analysis by F measure revealed that same-batch samples clustered strongly together. Among multiple sclerosis patients, normalized Chao1 diversity was significantly below that of controls.

Presence of unique molecular identifiers characterized the TCR beta cDNA libraries. TCRdb independently ran MiXCR on the PCR reads; one entry per CDR3 protein. The table lists hundreds of thousands of distinct CDR3 sequences, under 70% of them singletons, with about 4.8% in the top ten. CDR1 and CDR2 from the germline V gene are LGHNA and YNFKEQ. The CDR3 is made up of 14 amino acids. The V gene is TRBV4-2, the J gene TRBJ2-1; the match to TRBD2 covers 14 bases. Sequenced material: blood. This receptor was identified in a girl between 10 and 17 years old with multiple sclerosis. This CDR3 is CASSRTSGGNEQFF. The CDR3 nucleotides read TGCGCCAGCTCCCGGACTAGCGGGGGGAATGAGCAGTTCTTC.